Described below is a single T cell receptor (beta chain) sequence and its context. This sample was taken from a study of shared clonotypes between healthy human individuals. The CDR3 loop spans 15 amino acids. From germline, CDR1 is KGHSH and CDR2 LQKENI. The ends were cut back, 2 bases at V and 3 bases at J, with 14 bases in the middle. An assay was performed, and its level was deep. The data were produced by immunoSEQ multiplex PCR, yet TCRdb's version contains in-frame clones alone and is incomplete. Of some 2.4 million clones listed, 93% are singletons. A CD45RA-negative memory subset and a CD45RA+ naive subset were separated from the CD4+ cells.

V is TRBV18 and J is TRBJ2-7; D possibly corresponds to TRBD2 (5 bases). Sequenced input: naive CD4+ T cells from PBMCs. As to subset: CD45RA+ positively selected. The source is a man aged 18 to 29 in good health. Some clones in this sample may be carry-over from other donors' samples. The CDR3 region is CASSPGAAALYEQYF. The CDR3 DNA is TGTGCCAGCTCACCAGGTGCAGCGGCCCTCTACGAGCAGTACTTC.